The entry that follows covers one TCR beta chain sequence. Antigen specificity is unknown. The V end lost 4 bases, the J end lost 0 bases, and 13 bases lay between the germline ends. The germline gives CDR1 MNHNY, CDR2 SVGAGI (reference sequence). The CDR3 covers 16 residues. The data stem from a study of T cell responses to AZD1222 COVID-19 vaccine. Whole-study results and caveats: Vaccine-related CD4 TCRs covered spike, predominating at 160-218 and 743-854. Clonal diversity may have been underestimated, and the donors were mostly white British, with more females than males.

The data were produced by immunoSEQ multiplex PCR, yet TCRdb's version contains in-frame clones alone and is incomplete. The top ten hold about 1.8% of the sample, which has about 100,000 clones, roughly 91% seen once. This specimen consisted of peripheral blood, obtained on day 0 of AZD1222 vaccination. The sequence was obtained from an adult in good health. The chain combines TRBV6-6 with TRBJ2-1; D possibly corresponds to TRBD2 (6 bases). CDR3 nucleotides: TGTGCCAGCAGTTCCCCTGCCGGGGGCTCCTACAATGAGCAGTTCTTC. Translation gives CASSSPAGGSYNEQFF.